This T cell receptor (beta chain) was sequenced during a study of blood T cell repertoires in COVID-19. Across the study: Acute-phase and convalescent COVID-19 samples originated in the United States, Italy and Spain. From T cells, B-cell-depleted T cells, or PBMCs came the material, which was cDNA or gDNA.

Per the authors' pipeline: Nucleated cell number was recorded as an estimate derived from reference gene primer amplification. The table came from immunoSEQ multiplex PCR; TCRdb's copy has only in-frame clones and leaves some out. D and trimming come from the DNA, and the V and J calls and clone size come from that table. The data show 150,000 to 200,000 clones, around 89% seen once. The CDR3 sequence is 15 residues long. J was trimmed by 3 bases and V by 6 bases; bases with no gene match: 7. The germline gives CDR1 SNHLY, CDR2 FYNNEI. The sequence was collected from a man between 18 and 35 years old who had recovered from COVID-19. The chain employs TRBV2 and TRBJ2-3, with 9 bases fitting TRBD1. Sample: peripheral blood. The CDR3 bases are TGTGCCAGCAGGAAGGACGGACAGGGGACAGATACGCAGTATTTT. It translates to CASRKDGQGTDTQYF.